What follows describes a single TCR beta chain. Its antigen target is currently unknown. This may be a read error: a much more frequent sequence differs by one nucleotide. The CDR3, from cysteine to phenylalanine, totals 13 residues. The read is trimmed to its CDR3 DNA, 39 bases read in frame from base 1. The germline V gene (reference sequence) yields PRHDT for CDR1 and FYEKMQ for CDR2. V loses 5 bases, J loses 9 bases, and the germline ends lie 14 bases apart. This entry is derived from a study of regulatory T cells in long-lasting Graves disease (dated by TCRdb to 2020 to 2023). For the wider study: Antithyroid drugs had been taken for less than 3 months by newly diagnosed Graves' disease patients. Patients with persistent Graves' disease were compared with patients with newly diagnosed Graves' disease using TCR sequencing and RNA sequencing of peripheral blood. The study was registered as a clinical trial and conducted in China. A total of around 35 samples underwent TCR sequencing, from around 13 patients with persistent Graves' disease and approximately 20 patients with newly diagnosed Graves' disease. General conclusions and limits of the study: Patients with persistent disease shared more public clonotypes (approximately 2,500) than newly diagnosed patients did (about 970). Sequencing and analysis were restricted to the TCR beta chain. Preferential use of TRBV28, TRBJ1-2 and TRBJ2-5 was observed in persistent disease, whereas TRBV20-1 and TRBJ2-1 were favored in newly diagnosed disease. Compared with newly diagnosed patients, patients with persistent Graves' disease had lower TCR Shannon entropy and fewer highly expanded clones, which suggests clonal expansion. As a limitation, the authors acknowledged that the small sample size may reduce accuracy. Only peripheral blood was studied, because thyroid tissue, the primary lesion, was inaccessible.

Libraries were made using multiplex PCR. Instrument on record: Illumina HiSeq 4000. CDR3 regions were amplified by Arm-PCR with iRepertoire HTBI primers to construct TCR beta libraries. Gel purification was performed on PCR products prior to sequencing. The source study handled its data this way. Gene usage analysis of CDR3 amino acid clonotypes used the 60 to 80 TRBV and 14 TRBJ segments found across samples. Filtered high-quality paired reads were merged into contigs using COPE and FqMerger. BLAST was used to align contigs to the IMGT TRBV, TRBD and TRBJ reference genes, and CDR3 was defined following IMGT. Any clonotype with a frequency above 0.1% was classified as a highly expanded clone. Shannon entropy served as the measure of repertoire diversity, while the Gini coefficient captured V-J evenness. A clonotype found in more than one individual was treated as public. Using fastp at Q25 and MiXCR, TCRdb reprocessed the public reads and kept productive beta chains. Each record represents a unique CDR3 protein, reported with the most common genes and DNA among its rows. Here the V and J calls rest on TCRdb's processing, not on the authors' analysis. Present in this sample are hundreds of thousands of distinct CDR3 sequences, about 16% of which were seen just once. In total, the top ten clones hold about 11% of the sample.

In light of the paper, this sample's time point label describes: newly diagnosed GD, antithyroid drugs for less than 3 months. For both TCR sequencing and RNA sequencing, RNA was extracted from PBMCs in TRIzol. The diagnosis of Graves' disease was made according to American Thyroid Association guidelines. Recruitment of patients was carried out at an endocrinology department in Xi'an, China. Each patient gave approximately 10 milliliters of peripheral blood, collected in an EDTA anticoagulant tube. Ficoll Paque Plus density gradient separation was used to isolate PBMCs, and no further T cell sorting was performed. An Agilent 2100 Bioanalyzer and agarose gel were used to check RNA quality, while a NanoDrop 2000 measured RNA concentration. This sample was also put to use in a study of T cells in Graves' hyperthyroidism and ophthalmopathy. As the second study states: A patient counted as having stable Graves' hyperthyroidism if no progression to ophthalmopathy occurred over 18 months of follow-up. Hyperthyroidism patients were aged 18 to 65 years and newly diagnosed, with disease duration of less than 2 months. The study excluded patients with uncontrolled infections, other autoimmune diseases, pregnancy or lactation. Diagnoses were based on clinical symptoms, serum thyroxine and TRAb, thyroid ultrasound and orbital computed tomography. The first round of RT-PCR for the TCR CDR3 was performed with the HTBI primer set and the Qiagen OneStep RT-PCR kit. Most expanded thyroid clonotypes (frequency above 0.001) were also detected in blood, a finding suggesting that blood repertoires may reflect thyroid immune responses. A model built on a 13 V-J signature distinguished ophthalmopathy from stable hyperthyroidism, reaching approximately 89% sensitivity and under 84% specificity in cross-validation and 80%/75% in testing. In validation, the model predicted progression to ophthalmopathy with roughly 66% sensitivity and 72% to 75% specificity, a median of roughly seven months before onset. A discovery cohort of about a hundred patients, approximately 45 with Graves' ophthalmopathy and about 58 with stable Graves' hyperthyroidism, was used to find distinguishing TCR V-J signatures. Prospective prediction of ophthalmopathy was tested in an independent validation cohort of 18 to 20 hyperthyroidism patients and roughly 16 patients who later progressed to ophthalmopathy. For training and testing, the 100 or so patients in the discovery cohort were randomly divided in a 7:3 ratio. In addition, the study compared T-cell repertoires in thyroid tissue and in blood from 6 or 7 Graves' hyperthyroidism patients. After blood sampling, hyperthyroidism patients were treated with methimazole at a starting dose of 30 mg daily, and ophthalmopathy patients were treated with high-dose intravenous methylprednisolone. A second multiplex PCR round built the libraries, followed by size selection and purification. Paired-end sequencing of the libraries was performed with 100 bp reads on an Illumina HiSeq2000. SOAPnuke was used to process the raw data, throwing out any read that contained adapters or uncalled bases, had a mean Phred below 15, or lacked an exact constant-primer or identifier match. High-quality paired reads were merged using COPE v1.2.5, and each unique nucleotide sequence was defined as a clonotype. MiTCR v1.1 was used to align the clonotypes against IMGT TRBV, TRBD and TRBJ reference segments. Analysis was restricted to V-J combinations with a frequency above 0.0001, which covered 99.2% of repertoires. A TCS score was defined as the ratio between F50 (clonal expansion) and ExV (chaos), using BLOSUM62-based TCRdist between CDR3 peptides within each V-J. Welch's t-statistics and random forest reduced 500 to 550 V-J features to about 12, which were used in a naive Bayes classifier (R e1071). Sample size was not statistically predetermined, and blinding of investigators to group allocation was not performed. The paper describes TCR Vbeta CDR3 sequencing of 120 to 150 peripheral blood samples, made up of fewer than 50 ophthalmopathy patients, roughly 80 hyperthyroidism patients and 17 progressor patients.

The rearranged segments are TRBV13 and TRBJ1-5; matching of 5 bases hints at TRBD1 as the D gene. Sequencing was performed on peripheral blood mononuclear cells (PBMCs), taken at new diagnosis, from a patient treated with antithyroid drugs. This sequence originates from a man between 18 and 29 years old with Graves disease. Donor details come from another sample of the same person, matched by shared clones. The nucleotides read TGTGCCAGCAGCCGGGCAGGGAGTGGGCCCCAGCATTTT. This codes for CASSRAGSGPQHF.